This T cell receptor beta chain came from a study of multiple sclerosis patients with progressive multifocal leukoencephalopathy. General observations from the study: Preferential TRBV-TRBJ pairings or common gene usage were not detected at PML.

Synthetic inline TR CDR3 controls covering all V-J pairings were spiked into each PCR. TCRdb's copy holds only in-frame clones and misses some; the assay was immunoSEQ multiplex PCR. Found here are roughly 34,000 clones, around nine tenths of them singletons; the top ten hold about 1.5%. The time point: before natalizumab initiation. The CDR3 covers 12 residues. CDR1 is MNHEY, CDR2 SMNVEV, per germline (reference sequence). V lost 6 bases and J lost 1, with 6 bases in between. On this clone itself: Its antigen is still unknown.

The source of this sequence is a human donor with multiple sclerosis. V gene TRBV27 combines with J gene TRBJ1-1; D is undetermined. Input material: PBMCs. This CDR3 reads CASRTRNTEAFF. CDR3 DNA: TGTGCCAGCAGGACACGGAACACTGAAGCTTTCTTT.